This entry lists 7 T cell receptor beta chains sequenced from one sample in a study of read filtering for tumor transcriptome and immune sequencing. This library used 300 to 500 ng RNA and molecular barcoded adaptors spanning alpha/delta and beta/gamma chains. TCRdb independently ran MiXCR on the reads; one entry per CDR3 protein. The sample consists of tens of thousands of distinct CDR3 sequences, over 11% of them appearing once. What was sequenced was a population of CD138-negative cells sorted from bone marrow. The receptors were gathered from a donor aged 40 or older with multiple myeloma.

This clonotype was detected ten times or more. The chain has TRBV27 and TRBJ2-2; D ambiguous. CDR1 and CDR2 (germline): MNHEY, SMNVEV (reference sequence). The CDR3 spans 12 residues. V lost 3 bases and J lost 3, with 2 bases in between. CDR3: CASSLDTGELFF. The CDR3, as DNA: TGTGCCAGCAGTTTGGACACCGGGGAGCTGTTTTTT.

The table lists this clonotype with many counts. This chain joins TRBV29-1 and TRBJ2-1, with D possibly matching TRBD2 (5 bases). The V gene's germline CDR1 is SQVTM and CDR2 ANQGSEA. This CDR3 comprises 13 residues. V shed 3 bases and J shed 8 bases, with 14 bases lying between them. CDR3 DNA: TGCAGCGTTGACCGCACTAGTGCCGATGAGCAGTTCTTC. Residues: CSVDRTSADEQFF.

The rearrangement joins TRBV25-1 to TRBJ2-1, with TRBD2 identical over 7 bases. The CDR3 runs 18 residues. The germline CDR1 and CDR2 sequences are MGHDK and SYGVNS. V was clipped by 2 bases and J by 1 base; unmatched bases: 11. The CDR3, as DNA: TGTGCCAGCAGTGAAGGAAACCGGGGGGAAGATTCCTACAATGAGCAGTTCTTC. It encodes CASSEGNRGEDSYNEQFF. Combining the CDR3 with reference TRBV25-1 and TRBJ2-1 gives the whole variable domain EADIYQTPRYLVIGTGKKITLECSQTMGHDKMYWYQQDPGMELHLIHYSYGVNSTEKGDLSSESTVSRIRTEHFPLTLESARPSHTSQYLCASSEGNRGEDSYNEQFFGPGTRLTVL.

This clonotype was observed at least ten times. The chain has TRBV7-9 and TRBJ2-2; D unclear. Germline-derived CDR1 and CDR2 are SEHNR and FQNEAQ (reference sequence). The CDR3 totals 17 residues. V lost 7 bases to trimming and J lost 2 bases, with 20 bases between them. In DNA form, the CDR3 reads TGTGCCAGCAACTCCTTATCCGGCCTAACTAACACCGGGGAGCTGTTTTTT. Its protein is CASNSLSGLTNTGELFF.

This clonotype was seen repeatedly, ten times or more. This rearrangement joins TRBV6-1 to TRBJ2-3; TRBD1 or TRBD2 may be the D gene (5 bases each). Between the trimmed V and J ends, which lost 4 bases and 4 bases, there was a span of 15 bases. From germline, CDR1 is MNHNS and CDR2 SASEGT. The CDR3 sequence is 15 residues long. CDR3 DNA: TGTGCCAGCAGTGGAGGCGGAGAGGGGTCAGATACGCAGTATTTT. Translating gives CASSGGGEGSDTQYF.

This sequence joins TRBV28 and TRBJ1-5, with a tentative D call TRBD1 (6 bases). Looked up from germline, CDR1 is MDHEN and CDR2 is SYDVKM. This CDR3 spans 17 amino acids. Trimming removed 2 bases at V and 0 bases at J, with 14 bases between. CDR3 residues: CASSLGLGDISNQPQHF. The CDR3 nucleotides are TGTGCCAGCAGTTTAGGATTAGGGGACATTAGCAATCAGCCCCAGCATTTT.

Concerning this clonotype: This may stem from a read error, because a much larger clone lies one nucleotide away. This chain connects TRBV14 to TRBJ2-5; D assignment may be TRBD1 or TRBD2 (5 bases each). The CDR3 totals 15 residues. The germline V gene encodes CDR1 SGHDN and CDR2 FVKESK. As DNA, the CDR3 is TGTGCCAGCAGCCAAGGATTGCCAGGGCGAGGGACCCGGTACTTC. Its translation: CASSQGLPGRGTRYF.